This T cell receptor (beta chain) was documented in a study of T cell changes during pregnancy in multiple sclerosis. Repertoires were generated with immunoSEQ multiplex PCR, while TCRdb's copy carries only in-frame clones and drops some. Of about 70,000 clones in the sample, roughly 92% were seen once. The starting material was CD8+ T cells from peripheral blood mononuclear cells, obtained in the third trimester of pregnancy. The receptor was derived from a female donor in good health, enrolled as a control in a pregnancy study.

DNA for the CDR3: TGTGCCAGTAGTATCCCGGAACCCCAAGGACAAGTCATCGGGCAGCCCCAGCATTTT. Residues: CASSIPEPQGQVIGQPQHF. The chain combines TRBV19 with TRBJ1-5, with D possibly matching TRBD1 (5 bases). The CDR3 is 19 amino acids. V dropped 3 bases and J dropped 7 bases, with 28 bases sitting between them. The germline gives CDR1 LNHDA, CDR2 SQIVND (reference sequence).